The 29 T cell receptor beta chains presented below share a single source sample, sequenced in a study of T cell responses to AZD1222 COVID-19 vaccine. Assay used: immunoSEQ multiplex PCR; TCRdb lists only in-frame clones, some missing. The sample lists some 99,000 clones, 88% occurring once. The sample in question was peripheral blood, obtained 28 days after the second AZD1222 dose. All receptors come from an adult who received the AZD1222 COVID-19 vaccine.

This clone was observed a single time. The gene calls are TRBV28 and TRBJ1-3; perhaps TRBD1 as D (6 bases). This CDR3 is 14 amino acids long. CDR1 is MDHEN and CDR2 is SYDVKM in the germline V gene. The germline V and J ends were trimmed by 5 bases and 7 bases, with 15 bases remaining between them. The CDR3 coding sequence is TGTGCCAGCAGTGTCGGGGGGGGGCAGAACACCATATATTTT. Its translation: CASSVGGGQNTIYF. The variable domain in full, with the rest retrieved from reference TRBV28 and TRBJ1-3, is DVKVTQSSRYLVKRTGEKVFLECVQDMDHENMFWYRQDPGLGLRLIYFSYDVKMKEKGDIPEGYSVSREKKERFSLILESASTNQTSMYLCASSVGGGQNTIYFGEGSWLTVV.

The V and J genes are TRBV18 and TRBJ2-7, with D perhaps matching TRBD1 (5 bases). Germline V gene lookup returns CDR1 KGHSH and CDR2 LQKENI. CDR3 length: 12 residues. Trimming left V 4 bases short and J 3 bases short, with 7 bases between. The CDR3 protein is CASSQQDYEQYF. As DNA, the CDR3 is TGTGCCAGCTCACAACAGGACTACGAGCAGTACTTC.

The genes are TRBV19 and TRBJ1-6, with D tentatively TRBD1 (6 bases). CDR3 size: 15 residues. The V gene's germline CDR1 is LNHDA and CDR2 SQIVND (reference sequence). V lost 0 bases and J lost 10, with 13 bases in between. CDR3 in amino acids: CASSIDFQGRSPLHF. CDR3 DNA: TGTGCCAGTAGTATAGATTTCCAGGGGCGATCACCCCTCCACTTT.

V and J are TRBV15 and TRBJ2-1, with 7 positions matching TRBD2. This CDR3 has 16 residues. Germline CDR1 is LNHNV and CDR2 is YYDKDF (reference sequence). The trim removed 3 bases at V and 10 bases at J, leaving 15 bases unmatched. The chain's CDR3 is CATSSHSGEGVREQFF. The CDR3 DNA follows: TGTGCCACCAGCAGTCATTCGGGGGAGGGAGTCCGGGAGCAGTTCTTC.

CDR3 DNA: TGTGCCAGCAGCTGGGGCGGGACAGGGGGACTATACGAGCAGTACTTC. Translation gives CASSWGGTGGLYEQYF. This chain uses TRBV5-6 with TRBJ2-7; 11 bases map to TRBD1. The V segment lost 3 bases and the J segment 4 bases; nucleotides outside the gene matches: 9. The CDR3 extends over 16 amino acids. Germline-derived CDR1 and CDR2 are SGHDT and YYEEEE.

V is TRBV7-9 and J is TRBJ1-2, with unresolved D. The CDR3 length is 14 residues. The V gene's germline CDR1 is SEHNR and CDR2 FQNEAQ (reference sequence). V lost 2 bases and J lost 8, with 15 bases in between. CDR3 sequence reads: CASSLPLTGSGYTF. The DNA for the CDR3 is TGTGCCAGCAGCTTACCCCTCACGGGGTCCGGCTACACCTTC.

V gene TRBV3-1 (or the pseudogene TRBV3-2) combines with J gene TRBJ2-7; D possibly matches TRBD1 or TRBD2 (6 bases each). Trimming removed 5 bases at V and 6 bases at J, with 8 bases between. This CDR3 contains 11 residues. Germline V gene sequence: CDR1 LGHDT, CDR2 YNNKEL (reference sequence). DNA of the CDR3: TGTGCCAGCAGCAGGGGGGCCGAGCAGTACTTC. Translated, it gives CASSRGAEQYF.

This rearrangement joins TRBV7-2 to TRBJ2-1, with 7 bases fitting TRBD2. This CDR3 comprises 15 residues. Looked up from germline, CDR1 is SGHTA and CDR2 is FQGNSA. V was clipped by 5 bases and J by 8 bases; unmatched bases: 12. CDR3 coding DNA: TGTGCCAGCAGCCCCTACCCGCTAGCGGCGGATGAGCAGTTCTTC. Translated: CASSPYPLAADEQFF.

The rearrangement links TRBV30 to TRBJ1-3; 7 nucleotides align to TRBD1. Trimming at V came to 5 bases and at J to 0 bases, leaving 10 bases not matched to a gene. Germline assignment: CDR1 GTSNPN and CDR2 SVGIG (reference sequence). The CDR3 loop spans 16 amino acids. As DNA, the CDR3 is TGTGCCTGGGCCCTCCGAGACAGGGACTCTGGAAACACCATATATTTT. This translates into CAWALRDRDSGNTIYF. Based on the CDR3 plus reference TRBV30 and TRBJ1-3, the full variable domain is SQTIHQWPATLVQPVGSPLSLECTVEGTSNPNLYWYRQAAGRGLQLLFYSVGIGQISSEVPQNLSASRPQDRQFILSSKKLLLSDSGFYLCAWALRDRDSGNTIYFGEGSWLTVV.

The chain combines TRBV6-5 with TRBJ1-1; D not certain. CDR3 length: 13 amino acids. CDR1 is MNHEY, CDR2 SVGAGI, per germline. Trimming removed 2 bases from V and 5 bases from J, with 9 bases in between. The CDR3 DNA sequence: TGTGCCAGCAGTTACCTCGACGGGACTGAAGCTTTCTTT. Translation gives CASSYLDGTEAFF.

CDR3 in DNA: TGTGCCAGCAGTTCAAGTCTAGTCGGATACGAGCAGTACTTC. Its translation is CASSSSLVGYEQYF. The rearrangement uses TRBV28 and TRBJ2-7; D is uncertain. This CDR3 comprises 14 residues. V lost 4 bases and J 4 bases, leaving 14 bases between the germline ends. Per germline, CDR1 MDHEN and CDR2 SYDVKM.

The rearrangement links TRBV5-5 to TRBJ2-1; 9 bases are shared with TRBD2. CDR1 is SGHKS and CDR2 is YYEKEE in the germline V gene (reference sequence). The CDR3 covers 14 residues. After removal of 4 bases from V and 9 bases from J, the junction contained 8 bases not matched to a gene. The CDR3 reads CASSPPLAGFEQFF. For the CDR3, the DNA is TGTGCCAGCAGCCCCCCCCTAGCGGGATTTGAGCAGTTCTTC.

The chain combines TRBV6-4 with TRBJ2-3; D may be TRBD1 (6 bases). Trimming removed 2 bases at V and 6 bases at J, with 12 bases between. The CDR3 runs to 14 residues. Germline V CDR1 and CDR2: MRHNA, SNTAGT. In DNA, the CDR3 is TGTGCCAGCAGTGACGGAACTAGGGGGGATACGCAGTATTTT. Translation gives CASSDGTRGDTQYF.

The rearrangement links TRBV27 to TRBJ2-5, with 14 bases matching TRBD2. V trimming: 5 bases; J trimming: 2 bases; junction bases outside the gene matches: 7. The V gene's germline CDR1 is MNHEY and CDR2 SMNVEV (reference sequence). CDR3 length: 17 amino acids. DNA for the CDR3: TGTGCCAGCAGTCCGCACCGACTAGCGGGAGGGCAAGAGACCCAGTACTTC. Residues: CASSPHRLAGGQETQYF.

The genes are TRBV5-1 and TRBJ1-3; no definite D call. Germline CDR1 is SGHRS and CDR2 is YFSETQ. With 0 bases removed from V and 2 bases from J, the gap between germline ends came to 6 bases. This CDR3 spans 14 amino acids. The CDR3 DNA follows: TGCGCCAGCAGCTTGGGTGACCCTGGAAACACCATATATTTT. Translation gives CASSLGDPGNTIYF. Using reference TRBV5-1 and TRBJ1-3 for the parts outside the CDR3, the full variable domain is KAGVTQTPRYLIKTRGQQVTLSCSPISGHRSVSWYQQTPGQGLQFLFEYFSETQRNKGNFPGRFSGRQFSNSRSEMNVSTLELGDSALYLCASSLGDPGNTIYFGEGSWLTVV.

The chain uses TRBV20-1 and TRBJ2-7; D perhaps matches TRBD2 (5 bases). Trimming took 3 bases from V and 6 from J, leaving 18 bases between them. The CDR3 spans 14 residues. From germline, CDR1 is DFQATT and CDR2 SNEGSKA (reference sequence). The CDR3 coding sequence is TGCAGTGCTAGTAGGCGGTCCGGGGTGGCCGAGCAGTACTTC. Residues: CSASRRSGVAEQYF.

The CDR3 DNA follows: TGTGCCAGCAGCGTATCTACTAGTGGTGAGACCCAGTACTTC. It yields the protein CASSVSTSGETQYF. The chain is built from TRBV9 and TRBJ2-5; tentative D call: TRBD2 (5 bases). The length of the CDR3 is 14 residues. Looked up from germline, CDR1 is SGDLS and CDR2 is YYNGEE. V was pared by 1 base and J by 5 bases, with 12 bases between.

This chain uses TRBV7-3 with TRBJ2-3; D is unclear. The V gene's germline CDR1 is SGHTA and CDR2 FQGTGA. The CDR3 contains 13 residues. Trimming removed 0 bases at V and 8 bases at J, with 9 bases between. Written as DNA, the CDR3 is TGTGCCAGCAGCTTAACTACCGTCGGTACGCAGTATTTT. Protein sequence: CASSLTTVGTQYF. Full variable domain (missing parts from reference TRBV7-3 and TRBJ2-3): GAGVSQTPSNKVTEKGKYVELRCDPISGHTALYWYRQSLGQGPEFLIYFQGTGAADDSGLPNDRFFAVRPEGSVSTLKIQRTERGDSAVYLCASSLTTVGTQYFGPGTRLTVL.

A few counts support this clone. V is TRBV25-1 and J is TRBJ2-5, with TRBD2 identical over 10 bases. The CDR3 extends over 15 amino acids. Germline V gives CDR1 MGHDK, CDR2 SYGVNS. Trimming took 8 bases from V and 2 from J; bases not matched to a gene: 8. In nucleotides, the CDR3 is TGTGCCAGCCACGTAGCGGGAGGTCGACAAGAGACCCAGTACTTC. Protein sequence: CASHVAGGRQETQYF. The variable domain in full, completed from reference TRBV25-1 and TRBJ2-5, reads EADIYQTPRYLVIGTGKKITLECSQTMGHDKMYWYQQDPGMELHLIHYSYGVNSTEKGDLSSESTVSRIRTEHFPLTLESARPSHTSQYLCASHVAGGRQETQYFGPGTRLLVL.

The CDR3 coding sequence is TGTGCCAGCAGCGTGGGACAGGGAGTTTACGAGCAGTACTTC. Encoded protein: CASSVGQGVYEQYF. V and J are TRBV11-1 and TRBJ2-7, with 9 bases lining up with TRBD1. Germline V gene data show CDR1 as SGHAT and CDR2 as FQDESV (reference sequence). V shed 5 bases and J 4 bases; nucleotides not matched to a gene: 6. The CDR3 is 14 residues long. The whole variable domain, filled in from reference TRBV11-1 and TRBJ2-7, reads EAEVAQSPRYKITEKSQAVAFWCDPISGHATLYWYRQILGQGPELLVQFQDESVVDDSQLPKDRFSAERLKGVDSTLKIQPAELGDSAMYLCASSVGQGVYEQYFGPGTRLTVT.

This clone was recorded only once. The chain links TRBV6-5 to TRBJ2-5; tentative D call: TRBD2 (7 bases). In germline, CDR1 is MNHEY, CDR2 SVGAGI. The V end was cut by 5 bases, the J end by 4 bases, with 14 bases between. CDR3 size: 14 residues. The CDR3 DNA is TGTGCCAGCAGTCCTAGGGGGGGGTCAGAGACCCAGTACTTC. Encoded protein: CASSPRGGSETQYF.

The V call is TRBV7-2, the J call TRBJ2-7, with D possibly TRBD1 on 5 matching bases. Per the germline V gene, CDR1 is SGHTA and CDR2 is FQGNSA. The CDR3 consists of 13 residues. V was trimmed by 3 bases and J by 6 bases, leaving 12 bases between them. CDR3 DNA: TGTGCCAGCAGCTTCGCAGGGTTAGGCGAGCAGTACTTC. Translated, it gives CASSFAGLGEQYF.

The chain is built from TRBV6-5 and TRBJ2-3; D perhaps matches TRBD1 (6 bases). This CDR3 spans 13 amino acids. V lost 6 bases and J 2 bases, leaving 9 bases between the germline ends. CDR1 MNHEY and CDR2 SVGAGI come from the germline V gene. CDR3 residues: CASRGALTDTQYF. The CDR3 DNA reads TGTGCCAGCAGGGGGGCCCTCACAGATACGCAGTATTTT.

The V call is TRBV30, the J call TRBJ1-3; no firm D call. Between the trimmed V and J ends, which lost 2 bases and 1 base, there was a span of 6 bases. The CDR3 sequence is 13 residues long. Per germline, CDR1 GTSNPN and CDR2 SVGIG (reference sequence). The CDR3 here is CAWSKGSGNTIYF. CDR3 in DNA: TGTGCCTGGAGTAAAGGGTCTGGAAACACCATATATTTT.

Only one count was recorded for this clone. This chain uses TRBV2 with TRBJ2-1; no clear D gene. The CDR3 spans 14 residues. CDR1 and CDR2 from the germline V gene are SNHLY and FYNNEI. V was cut by 3 bases and J by 3 bases, with 9 bases left in between. The CDR3: CASSDAAYYNEQFF. CDR3 DNA: TGTGCCAGCAGTGATGCGGCTTACTACAATGAGCAGTTCTTC.

The chain uses TRBV5-1 and TRBJ2-7; 11 bases match TRBD1. The germline CDR1 and CDR2 sequences are SGHRS and YFSETQ. The CDR3 consists of 15 residues. V shed 1 base and J 5 bases; nucleotides not matched to a gene: 5. The DNA for the CDR3 is TGCGCCAGCAGCTTGCGTGGGACAGGGGGGAACGAGCAGTACTTC. Translation gives CASSLRGTGGNEQYF. Complete variable domain (other parts from reference TRBV5-1 and TRBJ2-7): KAGVTQTPRYLIKTRGQQVTLSCSPISGHRSVSWYQQTPGQGLQFLFEYFSETQRNKGNFPGRFSGRQFSNSRSEMNVSTLELGDSALYLCASSLRGTGGNEQYFGPGTRLTVT.

The chain couples TRBV30 to TRBJ1-6; no clear D. The CDR3 is 13 amino acids. V was pared by 3 bases and J by 10 bases, with 13 bases between. Germline V CDR1 and CDR2: GTSNPN, SVGIG (reference sequence). The CDR3 protein is CAWRSELDSPLHF. CDR3 DNA sequence: TGTGCCTGGAGATCGGAACTGGACTCACCCCTCCACTTT.

V usage is TRBV10-3 and J usage is TRBJ1-6, with no clear D. V gave up 0 bases and J gave up 5 bases, with 11 bases separating them. CDR3 length: 16 amino acids. Germline CDR1 and CDR2: ENHRY and SYGVKD. DNA for the CDR3: TGTGCCATCAGTGAGTCGAGTACAGTTAATAATTCACCCCTCCACTTT. Encoded protein: CAISESSTVNNSPLHF.

This clone was recorded once. This chain uses TRBV5-1 with TRBJ2-2; D is unclear. In germline, CDR1 is SGHRS, CDR2 YFSETQ. The V and J ends lost 0 bases and 3 bases respectively, with 9 bases between them. This CDR3 has 15 amino acids. For the CDR3, the DNA is TGCGCCAGCAGCTTGGACACACCATACACCGGGGAGCTGTTTTTT. Translated: CASSLDTPYTGELFF.